These 9 T cell receptor beta chains share one sample of origin, sequenced in a study of blood T cell repertoires in COVID-19. Assay: immunoSEQ multiplex PCR; the TCRdb copy retains only in-frame clones and omits some. In the table there are under 250,000 clones, approximately 92% of which are singletons. The sequencing sample was made of PBMCs or T cells enriched from blood (not recorded which). The receptors derive from a woman aged 18-30 years in a cohort exposed to, infected with or recovered from COVID-19 (not recorded which).

The rearrangement links TRBV7-8 to TRBJ1-5; 9 bases are a match to TRBD1. Germline V gene data show CDR1 as SGHVS and CDR2 as FQNEAQ. CDR3 length: 16 amino acids. J gave up 6 bases and V 1 base, and 7 bases lay outside the gene matches. The CDR3 loop reads CASSLGQGGDFQPQHF. The CDR3 DNA reads TGTGCCAGCAGCTTAGGACAGGGGGGGGATTTTCAGCCCCAGCATTTT.

The V call is TRBV27, the J call TRBJ2-5; tentatively, D is TRBD2 (6 bases). Germline V CDR1 and CDR2: MNHEY, SMNVEV (reference sequence). Trimming removed 3 bases from V and 5 bases from J, with 13 bases in between. The CDR3 loop spans 14 amino acids. Written as DNA, the CDR3 is TGTGCCAGCAGTTTTGGGGGAGGTTATGAGACCCAGTACTTC. Protein: CASSFGGGYETQYF.

J is TRBJ1-5 and V is TRBV2, with 8 bases lining up with TRBD1. The CDR3 is 15 amino acids. The germline V gene has CDR1 SNHLY and CDR2 FYNNEI. V gave up 6 bases and J gave up 6 bases; unmatched junction bases: 10. The CDR3 loop is CASRAQTGESQPQHF. The CDR3 DNA sequence: TGTGCCAGCAGGGCTCAGACAGGGGAGAGTCAGCCCCAGCATTTT.

This clone has only one observation. V and J are TRBV11-3 and TRBJ1-2, with unresolved D. The CDR3 totals 13 residues. Trimming removed 5 bases from V and 8 bases from J, with 15 bases in between. Germline values: CDR1 SGHNT, CDR2 YENEEA. The chain's CDR3 is CASSANGLEGYTF. In DNA form, the CDR3 reads TGTGCCAGCAGCGCCAATGGATTGGAGGGCTACACCTTC.

CDR3: CASSVGLTGYNEQFF. In DNA form, the CDR3 reads TGTGCCAGCAGCGTGGGACTTACGGGGTACAATGAGCAGTTCTTC. The chain uses TRBV9 and TRBJ2-1; D is perhaps TRBD2 (6 bases). Germline V gives CDR1 SGDLS, CDR2 YYNGEE. The CDR3 length is 15 residues. Trimming took off 2 bases at V and 4 bases at J, with 13 bases between the two ends.

The rearrangement joins TRBV4-1 to TRBJ1-1, with D uncertain. This CDR3 region has 15 residues. CDR1 and CDR2 from the germline V gene are MGHRA and YSYEKL. V was cut by 0 bases and J by 7 bases, with 15 bases left in between. The CDR3 region has the DNA TGCGCCAGCAGCCAAGATGAGGCATCCATCCGTGAAGCTTTCTTT. Translation gives CASSQDEASIREAFF.

CDR3 amino acids: CASSLDRVLNQPQHF. As DNA, the CDR3 is TGTGCCAGCAGCCTGGACAGGGTCTTGAATCAGCCCCAGCATTTT. This chain uses TRBV28 with TRBJ1-5; 8 bases are shared with TRBD1. This CDR3 contains 15 residues. Losses at the gene ends were 6 bases for V and 4 bases for J; bases not matched to a gene: 8. CDR1 is MDHEN and CDR2 is SYDVKM in the germline V gene.

The V call is TRBV11-3, the J call TRBJ1-2; D remains ambiguous. Germline CDR1 is SGHNT and CDR2 is YENEEA. V lost 5 bases to trimming and J lost 4 bases, with 11 bases between them. CDR3 length: 13 residues. Here the CDR3 reads CASSRMRSYGYTF. The DNA of the CDR3 is TGTGCCAGCAGCCGTATGCGGTCCTATGGCTACACCTTC.

The chain carries TRBV6-5 and TRBJ1-4, with D possibly TRBD1 on 5 matching bases. Trimming removed 4 bases at V and 8 bases at J, with 17 bases between. Per germline, CDR1 MNHEY and CDR2 SVGAGI. This CDR3 is 15 amino acids long. The CDR3 protein is CASSSNRTPLEKLFF. In nucleotides, the CDR3 is TGTGCCAGCAGTTCAAATCGGACACCCCTGGAAAAACTGTTTTTT.